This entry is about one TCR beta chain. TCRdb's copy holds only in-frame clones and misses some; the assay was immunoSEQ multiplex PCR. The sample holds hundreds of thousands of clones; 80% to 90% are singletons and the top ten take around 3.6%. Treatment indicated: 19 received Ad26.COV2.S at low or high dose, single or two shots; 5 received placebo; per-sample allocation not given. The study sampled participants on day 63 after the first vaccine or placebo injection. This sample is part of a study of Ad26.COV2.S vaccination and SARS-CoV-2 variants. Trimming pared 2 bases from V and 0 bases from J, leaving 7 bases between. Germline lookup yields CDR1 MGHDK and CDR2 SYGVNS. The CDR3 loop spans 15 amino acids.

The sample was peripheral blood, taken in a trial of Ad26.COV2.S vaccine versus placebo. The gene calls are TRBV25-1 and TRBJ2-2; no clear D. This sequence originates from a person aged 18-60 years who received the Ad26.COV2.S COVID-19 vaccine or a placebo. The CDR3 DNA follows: TGTGCCAGCAGTGAAACCCGCGCGAACACCGGGGAGCTGTTTTTT. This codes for CASSETRANTGELFF.